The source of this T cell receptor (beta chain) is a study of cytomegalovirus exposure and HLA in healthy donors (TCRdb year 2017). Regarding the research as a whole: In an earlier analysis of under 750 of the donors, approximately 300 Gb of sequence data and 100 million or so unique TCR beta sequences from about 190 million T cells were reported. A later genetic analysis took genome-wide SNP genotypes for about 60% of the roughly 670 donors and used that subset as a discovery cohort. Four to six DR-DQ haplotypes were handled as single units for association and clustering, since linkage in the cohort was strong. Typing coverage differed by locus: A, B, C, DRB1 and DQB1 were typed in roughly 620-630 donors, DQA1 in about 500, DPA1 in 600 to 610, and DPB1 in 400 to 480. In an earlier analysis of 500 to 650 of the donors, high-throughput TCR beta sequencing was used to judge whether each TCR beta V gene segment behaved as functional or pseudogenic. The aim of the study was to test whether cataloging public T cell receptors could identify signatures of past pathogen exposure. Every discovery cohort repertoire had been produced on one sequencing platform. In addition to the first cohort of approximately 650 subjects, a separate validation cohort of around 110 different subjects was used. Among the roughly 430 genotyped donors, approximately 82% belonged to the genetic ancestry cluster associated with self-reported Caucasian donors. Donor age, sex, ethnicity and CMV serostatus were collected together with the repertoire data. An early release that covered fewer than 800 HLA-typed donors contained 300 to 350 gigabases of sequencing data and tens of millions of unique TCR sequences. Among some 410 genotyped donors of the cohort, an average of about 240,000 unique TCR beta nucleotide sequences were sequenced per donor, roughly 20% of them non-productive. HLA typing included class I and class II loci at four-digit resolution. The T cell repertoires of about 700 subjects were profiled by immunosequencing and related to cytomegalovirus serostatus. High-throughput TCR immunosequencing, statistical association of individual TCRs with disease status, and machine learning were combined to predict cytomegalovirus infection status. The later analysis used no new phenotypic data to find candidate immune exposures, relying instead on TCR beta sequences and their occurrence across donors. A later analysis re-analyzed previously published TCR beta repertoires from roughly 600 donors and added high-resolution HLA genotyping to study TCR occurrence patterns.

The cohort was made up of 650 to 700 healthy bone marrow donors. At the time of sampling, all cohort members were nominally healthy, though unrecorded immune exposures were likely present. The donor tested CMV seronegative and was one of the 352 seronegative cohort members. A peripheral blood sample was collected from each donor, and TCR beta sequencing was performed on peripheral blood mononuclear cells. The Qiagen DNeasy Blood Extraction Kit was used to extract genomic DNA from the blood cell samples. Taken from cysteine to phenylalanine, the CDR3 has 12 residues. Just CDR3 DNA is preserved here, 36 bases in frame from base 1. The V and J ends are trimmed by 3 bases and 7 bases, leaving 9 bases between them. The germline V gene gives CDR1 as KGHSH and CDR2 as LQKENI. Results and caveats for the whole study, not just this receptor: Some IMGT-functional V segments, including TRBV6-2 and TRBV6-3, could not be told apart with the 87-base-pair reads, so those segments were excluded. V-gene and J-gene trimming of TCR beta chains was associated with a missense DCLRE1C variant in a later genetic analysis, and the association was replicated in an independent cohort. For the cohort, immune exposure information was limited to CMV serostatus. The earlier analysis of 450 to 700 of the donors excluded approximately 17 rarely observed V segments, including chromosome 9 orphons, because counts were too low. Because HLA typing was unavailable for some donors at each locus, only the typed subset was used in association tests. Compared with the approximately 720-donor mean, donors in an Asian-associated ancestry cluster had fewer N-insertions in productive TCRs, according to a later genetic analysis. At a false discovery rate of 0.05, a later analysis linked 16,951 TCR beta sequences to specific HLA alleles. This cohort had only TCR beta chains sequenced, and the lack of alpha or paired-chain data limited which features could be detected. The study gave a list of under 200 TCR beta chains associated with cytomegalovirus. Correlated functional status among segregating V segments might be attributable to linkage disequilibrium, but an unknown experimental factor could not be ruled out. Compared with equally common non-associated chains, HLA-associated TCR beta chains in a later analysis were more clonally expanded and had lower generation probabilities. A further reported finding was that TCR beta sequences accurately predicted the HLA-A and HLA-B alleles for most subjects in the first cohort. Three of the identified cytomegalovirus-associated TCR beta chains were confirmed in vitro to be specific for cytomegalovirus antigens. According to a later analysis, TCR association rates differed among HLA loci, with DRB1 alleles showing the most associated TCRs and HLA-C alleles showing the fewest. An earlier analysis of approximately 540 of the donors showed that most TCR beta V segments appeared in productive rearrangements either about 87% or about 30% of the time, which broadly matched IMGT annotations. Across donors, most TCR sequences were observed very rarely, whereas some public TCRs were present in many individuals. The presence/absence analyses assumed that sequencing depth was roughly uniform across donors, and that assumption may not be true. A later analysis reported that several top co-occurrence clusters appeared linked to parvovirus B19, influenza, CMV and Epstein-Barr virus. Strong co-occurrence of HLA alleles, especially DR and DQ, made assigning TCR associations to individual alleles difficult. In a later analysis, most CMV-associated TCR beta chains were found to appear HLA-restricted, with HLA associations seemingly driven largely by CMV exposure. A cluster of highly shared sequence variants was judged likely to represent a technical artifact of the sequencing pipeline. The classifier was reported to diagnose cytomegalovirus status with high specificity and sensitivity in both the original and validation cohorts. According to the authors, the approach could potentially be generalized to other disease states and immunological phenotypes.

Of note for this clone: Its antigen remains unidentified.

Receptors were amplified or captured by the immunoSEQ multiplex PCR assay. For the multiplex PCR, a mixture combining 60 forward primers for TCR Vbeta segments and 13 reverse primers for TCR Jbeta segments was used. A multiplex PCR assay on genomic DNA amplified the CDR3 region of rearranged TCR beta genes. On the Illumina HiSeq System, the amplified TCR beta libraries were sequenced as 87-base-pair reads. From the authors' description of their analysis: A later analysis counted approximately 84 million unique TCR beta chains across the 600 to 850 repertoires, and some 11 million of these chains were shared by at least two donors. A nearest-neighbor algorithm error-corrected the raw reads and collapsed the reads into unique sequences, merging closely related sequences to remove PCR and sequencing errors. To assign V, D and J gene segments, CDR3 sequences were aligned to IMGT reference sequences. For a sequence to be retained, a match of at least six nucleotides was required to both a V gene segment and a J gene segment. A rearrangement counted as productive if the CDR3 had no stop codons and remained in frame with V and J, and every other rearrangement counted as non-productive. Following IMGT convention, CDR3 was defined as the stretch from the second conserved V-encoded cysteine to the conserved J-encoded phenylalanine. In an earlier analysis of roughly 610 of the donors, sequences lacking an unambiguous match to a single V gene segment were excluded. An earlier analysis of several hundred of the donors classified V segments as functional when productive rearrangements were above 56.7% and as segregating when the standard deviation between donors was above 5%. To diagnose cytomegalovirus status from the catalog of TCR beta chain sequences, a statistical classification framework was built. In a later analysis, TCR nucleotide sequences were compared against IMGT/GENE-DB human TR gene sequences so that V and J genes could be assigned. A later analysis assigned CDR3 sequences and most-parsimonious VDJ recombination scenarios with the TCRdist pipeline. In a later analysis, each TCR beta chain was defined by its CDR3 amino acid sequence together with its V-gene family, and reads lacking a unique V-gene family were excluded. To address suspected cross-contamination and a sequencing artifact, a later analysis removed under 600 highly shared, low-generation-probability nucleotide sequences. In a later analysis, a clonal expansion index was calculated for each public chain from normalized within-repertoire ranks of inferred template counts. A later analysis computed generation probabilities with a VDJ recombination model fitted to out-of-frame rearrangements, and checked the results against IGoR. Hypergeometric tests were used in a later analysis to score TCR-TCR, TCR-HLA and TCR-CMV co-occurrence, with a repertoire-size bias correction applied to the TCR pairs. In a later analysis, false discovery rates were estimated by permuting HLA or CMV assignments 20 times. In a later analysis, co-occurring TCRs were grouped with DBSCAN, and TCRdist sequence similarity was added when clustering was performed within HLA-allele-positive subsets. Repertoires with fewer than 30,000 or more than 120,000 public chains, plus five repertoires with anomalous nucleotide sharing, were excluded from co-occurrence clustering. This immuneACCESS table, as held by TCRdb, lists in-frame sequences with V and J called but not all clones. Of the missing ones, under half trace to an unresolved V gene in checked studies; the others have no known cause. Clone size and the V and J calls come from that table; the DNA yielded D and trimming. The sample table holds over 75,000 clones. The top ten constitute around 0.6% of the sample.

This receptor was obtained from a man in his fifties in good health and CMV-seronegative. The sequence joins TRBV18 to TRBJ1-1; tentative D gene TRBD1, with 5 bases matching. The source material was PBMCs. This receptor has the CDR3 CASSPQGIEAFF. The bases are TGTGCCAGCTCACCCCAGGGTATTGAAGCTTTCTTT.